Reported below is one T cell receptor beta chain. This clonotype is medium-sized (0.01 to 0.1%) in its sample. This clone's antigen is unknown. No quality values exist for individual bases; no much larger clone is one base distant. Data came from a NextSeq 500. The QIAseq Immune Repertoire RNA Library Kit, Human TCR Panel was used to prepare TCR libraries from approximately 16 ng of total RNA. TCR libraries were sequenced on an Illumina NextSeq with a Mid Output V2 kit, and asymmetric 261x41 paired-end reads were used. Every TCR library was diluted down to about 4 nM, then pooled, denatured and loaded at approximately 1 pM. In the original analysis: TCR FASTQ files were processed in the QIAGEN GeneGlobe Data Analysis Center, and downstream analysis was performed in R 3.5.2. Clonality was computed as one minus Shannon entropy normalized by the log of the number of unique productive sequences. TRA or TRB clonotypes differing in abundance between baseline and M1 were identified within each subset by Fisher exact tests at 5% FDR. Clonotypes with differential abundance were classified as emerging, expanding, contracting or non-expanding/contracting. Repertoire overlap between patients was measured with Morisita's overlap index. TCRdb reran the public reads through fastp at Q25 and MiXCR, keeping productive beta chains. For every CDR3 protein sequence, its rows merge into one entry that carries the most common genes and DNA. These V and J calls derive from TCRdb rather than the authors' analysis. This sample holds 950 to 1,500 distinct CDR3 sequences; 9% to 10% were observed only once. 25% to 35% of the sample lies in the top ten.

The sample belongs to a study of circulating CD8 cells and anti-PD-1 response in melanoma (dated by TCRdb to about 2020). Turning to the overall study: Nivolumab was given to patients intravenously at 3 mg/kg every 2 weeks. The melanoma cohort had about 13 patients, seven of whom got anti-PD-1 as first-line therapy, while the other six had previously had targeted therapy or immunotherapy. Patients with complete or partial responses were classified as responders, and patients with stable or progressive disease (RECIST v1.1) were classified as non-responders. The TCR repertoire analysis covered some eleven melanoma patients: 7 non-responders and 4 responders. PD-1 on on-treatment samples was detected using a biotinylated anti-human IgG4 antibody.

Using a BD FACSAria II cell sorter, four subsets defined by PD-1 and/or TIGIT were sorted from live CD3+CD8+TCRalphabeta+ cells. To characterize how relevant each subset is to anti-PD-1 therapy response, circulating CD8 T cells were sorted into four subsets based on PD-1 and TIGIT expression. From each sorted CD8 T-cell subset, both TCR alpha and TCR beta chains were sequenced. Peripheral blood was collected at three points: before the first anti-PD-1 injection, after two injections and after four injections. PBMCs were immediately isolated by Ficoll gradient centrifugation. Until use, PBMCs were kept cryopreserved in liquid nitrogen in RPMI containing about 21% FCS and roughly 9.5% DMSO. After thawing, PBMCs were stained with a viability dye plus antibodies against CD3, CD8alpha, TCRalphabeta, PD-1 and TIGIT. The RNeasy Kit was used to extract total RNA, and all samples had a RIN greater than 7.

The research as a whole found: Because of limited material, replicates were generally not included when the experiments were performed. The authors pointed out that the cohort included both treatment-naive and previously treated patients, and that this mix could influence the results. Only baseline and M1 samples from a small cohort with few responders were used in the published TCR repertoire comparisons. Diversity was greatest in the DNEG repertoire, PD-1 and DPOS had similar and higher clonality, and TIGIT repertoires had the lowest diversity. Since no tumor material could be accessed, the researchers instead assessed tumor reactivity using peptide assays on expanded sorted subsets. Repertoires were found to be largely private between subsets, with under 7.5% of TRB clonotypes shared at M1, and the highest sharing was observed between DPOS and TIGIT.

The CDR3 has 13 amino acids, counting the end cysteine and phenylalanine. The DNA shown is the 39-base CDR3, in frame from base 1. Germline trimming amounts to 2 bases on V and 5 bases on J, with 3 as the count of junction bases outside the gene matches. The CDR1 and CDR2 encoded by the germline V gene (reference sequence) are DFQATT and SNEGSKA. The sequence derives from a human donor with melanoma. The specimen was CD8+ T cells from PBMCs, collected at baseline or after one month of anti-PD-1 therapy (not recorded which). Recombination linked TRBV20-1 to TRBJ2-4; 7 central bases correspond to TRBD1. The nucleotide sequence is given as TGCAGTGCTAGAAGGGGGACAGAAAACATTCAGTACTTC. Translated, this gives CSARRGTENIQYF.